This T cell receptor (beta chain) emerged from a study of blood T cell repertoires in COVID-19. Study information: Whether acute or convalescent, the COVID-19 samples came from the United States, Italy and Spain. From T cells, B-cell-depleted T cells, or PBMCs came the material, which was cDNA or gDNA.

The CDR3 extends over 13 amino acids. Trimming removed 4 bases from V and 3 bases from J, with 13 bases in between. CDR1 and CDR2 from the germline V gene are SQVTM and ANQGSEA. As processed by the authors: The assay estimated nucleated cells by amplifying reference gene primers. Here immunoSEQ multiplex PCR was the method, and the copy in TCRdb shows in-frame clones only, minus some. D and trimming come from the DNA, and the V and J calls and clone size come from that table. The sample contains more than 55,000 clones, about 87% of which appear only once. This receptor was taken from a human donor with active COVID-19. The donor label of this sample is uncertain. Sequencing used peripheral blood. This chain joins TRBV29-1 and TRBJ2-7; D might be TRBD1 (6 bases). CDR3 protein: CSVGVDRDYEQYF. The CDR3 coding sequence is TGCAGCGTTGGGGTGGACAGAGACTACGAGCAGTACTTC.